This TCR beta chain was identified during a study of control samples from healthy donors and cancer patients. The V segment lost 2 bases and the J segment 0 bases; nucleotides outside the gene matches: 3. The CDR3 has 16 residues. Germline V gene data show CDR1 as MNHEY and CDR2 as SVGAGI. Clones were sequenced by immunoSEQ multiplex PCR, and TCRdb holds only the in-frame ones, with some missing. This sample has some 95,000 clones, with just under 95% found just once. The chain combines TRBV6-5 with TRBJ1-3; TRBD1 aligns across 8 bases. This sequence originates from a human donor in good health. The donor label of this sample is uncertain. The specimen was blood. CDR3 protein: CASSYRQGNSGNTIYF. CDR3 bases: TGTGCCAGCAGTTACAGACAGGGGAACTCTGGAAACACCATATATTTT.